This record concerns one TCR beta chain sequence. This sample stems from a study of blood T cell repertoires in COVID-19. Study details: The study drew acute and convalescent COVID-19 samples from the United States, Italy and Spain.

Generated by immunoSEQ multiplex PCR, the TCRdb table keeps only in-frame clones and is missing some. Of 200,000 to 300,000 clones detected, 86% appear once; the ten largest clones hold under 2.5%. This CDR3 has 17 amino acids. J lost 0 bases, V lost 3 bases, and 6 bases had no gene match. The germline gives CDR1 SGHVS, CDR2 FQNEAQ. This rearrangement joins TRBV7-8 to TRBJ2-3; 10 bases map to TRBD2. This clonotype originated in a man aged 30-40 years with active or convalescent COVID-19. The sample was peripheral blood. The CDR3 region is CASSFILAGHSTDTQYF. The CDR3 nucleotides read TGTGCCAGCAGCTTCATACTAGCGGGGCATAGCACAGATACGCAGTATTTT. Full variable domain (outside the CDR3, taken from reference TRBV7-8 and TRBJ2-3): GAGVSQSPRYKVAKRGQDVALRCDPISGHVSLFWYQQALGQGPEFLTYFQNEAQLDKSGLPSDRFFAERPEGSVSTLKIQRTQQEDSAVYLCASSFILAGHSTDTQYFGPGTRLTVL.